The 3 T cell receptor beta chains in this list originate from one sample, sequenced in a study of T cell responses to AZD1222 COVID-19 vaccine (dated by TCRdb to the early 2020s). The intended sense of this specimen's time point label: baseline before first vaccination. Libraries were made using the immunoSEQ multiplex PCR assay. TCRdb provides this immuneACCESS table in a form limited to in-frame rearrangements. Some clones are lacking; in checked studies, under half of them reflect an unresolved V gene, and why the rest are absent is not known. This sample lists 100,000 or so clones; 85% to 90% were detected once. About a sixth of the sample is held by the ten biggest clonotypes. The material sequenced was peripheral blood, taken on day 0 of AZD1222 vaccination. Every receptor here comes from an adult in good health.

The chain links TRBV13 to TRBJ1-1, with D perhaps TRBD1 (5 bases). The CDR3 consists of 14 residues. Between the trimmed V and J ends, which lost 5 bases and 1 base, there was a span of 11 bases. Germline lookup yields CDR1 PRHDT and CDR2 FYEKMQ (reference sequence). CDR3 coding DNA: TGTGCCAGCAGCCTGGGGCAGGGGAACACTGAAGCTTTCTTT. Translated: CASSLGQGNTEAFF.

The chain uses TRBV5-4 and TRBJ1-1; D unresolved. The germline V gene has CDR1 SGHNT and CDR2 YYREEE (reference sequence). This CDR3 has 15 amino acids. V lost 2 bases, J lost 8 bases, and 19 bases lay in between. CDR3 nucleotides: TGTGCCAGCAGCTTAGGAAACACCCCAGTCAGGGAAGCTTTCTTT. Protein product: CASSLGNTPVREAFF.

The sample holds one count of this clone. CDR3 DNA: TGCGCCAGCAGCGCATACGCCGAGACCGCCGTACAGTTCTTC. Encoded protein: CASSAYAETAVQFF. This sequence joins TRBV5-1 and TRBJ2-1, with unresolved D. This CDR3 is 14 amino acids long. V lost 4 bases to trimming and J lost 13 bases, with 21 bases between them. Looked up from germline, CDR1 is SGHRS and CDR2 is YFSETQ.